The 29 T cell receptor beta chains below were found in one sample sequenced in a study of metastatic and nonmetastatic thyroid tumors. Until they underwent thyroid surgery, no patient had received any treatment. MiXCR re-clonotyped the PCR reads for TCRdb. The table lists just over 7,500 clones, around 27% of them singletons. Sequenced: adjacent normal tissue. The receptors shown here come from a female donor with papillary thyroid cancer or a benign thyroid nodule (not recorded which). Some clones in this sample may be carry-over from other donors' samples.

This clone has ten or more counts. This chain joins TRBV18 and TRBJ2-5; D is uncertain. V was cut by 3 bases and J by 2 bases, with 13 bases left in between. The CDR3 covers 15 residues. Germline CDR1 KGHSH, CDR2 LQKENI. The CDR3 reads CASSPQWSDQETQYF. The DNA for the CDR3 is TGTGCCAGCTCACCCCAATGGTCCGATCAAGAGACCCAGTACTTC.

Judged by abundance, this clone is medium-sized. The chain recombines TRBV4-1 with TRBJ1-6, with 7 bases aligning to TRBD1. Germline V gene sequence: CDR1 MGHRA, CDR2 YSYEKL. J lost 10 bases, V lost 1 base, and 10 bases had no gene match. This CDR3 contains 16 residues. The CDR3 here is CASSQGQGTVGSPLHF. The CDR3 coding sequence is TGCGCCAGCAGCCAAGGCCAGGGGACAGTCGGATCACCCCTCCACTTT.

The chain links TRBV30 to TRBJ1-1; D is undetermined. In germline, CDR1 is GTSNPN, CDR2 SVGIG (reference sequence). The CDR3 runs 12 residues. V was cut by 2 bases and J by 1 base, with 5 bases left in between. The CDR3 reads CAWSMGNTEAFF. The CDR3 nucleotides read TGTGCCTGGAGTATGGGGAACACTGAAGCTTTCTTT.

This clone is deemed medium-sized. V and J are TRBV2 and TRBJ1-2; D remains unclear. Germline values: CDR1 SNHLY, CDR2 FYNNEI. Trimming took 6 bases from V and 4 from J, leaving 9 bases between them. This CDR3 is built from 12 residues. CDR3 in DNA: TGTGCCAGCAGCCAGGACGGCTATGGCTACACCTTC. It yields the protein CASSQDGYGYTF.

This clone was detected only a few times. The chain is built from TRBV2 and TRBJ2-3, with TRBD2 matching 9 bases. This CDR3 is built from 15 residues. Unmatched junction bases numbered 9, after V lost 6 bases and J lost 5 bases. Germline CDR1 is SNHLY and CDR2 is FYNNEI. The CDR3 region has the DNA TGTGCCAGCAGGTTACCGGGACTAGCCGGAGATACGCAGTATTTT. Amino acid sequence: CASRLPGLAGDTQYF.

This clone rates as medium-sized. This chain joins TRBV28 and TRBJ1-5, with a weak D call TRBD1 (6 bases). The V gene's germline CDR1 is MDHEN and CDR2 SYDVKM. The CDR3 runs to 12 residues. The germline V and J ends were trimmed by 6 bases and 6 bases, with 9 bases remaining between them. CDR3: CASRAGVQPQHF. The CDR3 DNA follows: TGTGCCAGCAGGGCAGGGGTTCAGCCCCAGCATTTT.

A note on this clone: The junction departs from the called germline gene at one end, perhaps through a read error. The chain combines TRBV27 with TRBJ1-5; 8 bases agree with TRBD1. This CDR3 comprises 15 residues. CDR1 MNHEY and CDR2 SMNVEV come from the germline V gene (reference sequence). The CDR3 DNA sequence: TGTGCCAGCAGTCGCACAGGGGGAAGCAATCTGCCCCAGCATTTT. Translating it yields CASSRTGGSNLPQHF.

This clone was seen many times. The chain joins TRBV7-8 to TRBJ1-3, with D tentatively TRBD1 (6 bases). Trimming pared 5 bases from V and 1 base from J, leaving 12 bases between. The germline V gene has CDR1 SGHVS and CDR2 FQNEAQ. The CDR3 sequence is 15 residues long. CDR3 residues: CASSVGGGSGNTIYF. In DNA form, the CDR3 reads TGTGCCAGCAGCGTAGGGGGGGGTTCTGGAAACACCATATATTTT.

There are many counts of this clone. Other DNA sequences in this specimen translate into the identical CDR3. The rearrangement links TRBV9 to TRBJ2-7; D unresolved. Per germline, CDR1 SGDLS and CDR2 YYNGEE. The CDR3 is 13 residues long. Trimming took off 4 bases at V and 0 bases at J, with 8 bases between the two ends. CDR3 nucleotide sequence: TGTGCCAGCAGCCCCACTCCCTCCTACGAGCAGTACTTC. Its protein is CASSPTPSYEQYF.

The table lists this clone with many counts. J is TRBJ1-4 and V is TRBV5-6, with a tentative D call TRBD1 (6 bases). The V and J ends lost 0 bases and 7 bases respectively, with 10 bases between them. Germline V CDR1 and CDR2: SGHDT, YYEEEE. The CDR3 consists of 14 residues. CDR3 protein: CASSLAGVGEKLFF. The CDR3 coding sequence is TGTGCCAGCAGCTTGGCAGGGGTCGGTGAAAAACTGTTTTTT.

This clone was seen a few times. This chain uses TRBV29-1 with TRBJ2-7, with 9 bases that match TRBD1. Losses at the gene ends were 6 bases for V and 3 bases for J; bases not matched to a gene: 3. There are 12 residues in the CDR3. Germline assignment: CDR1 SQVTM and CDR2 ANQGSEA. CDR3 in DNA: TGCAGCGTCAACAGGGGGCTCTACGAGCAGTACTTC. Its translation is CSVNRGLYEQYF.

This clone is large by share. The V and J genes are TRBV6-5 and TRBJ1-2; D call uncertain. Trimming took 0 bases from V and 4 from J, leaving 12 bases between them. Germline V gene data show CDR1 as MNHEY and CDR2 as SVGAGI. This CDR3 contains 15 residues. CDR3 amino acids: CASSYSWGGGYGYTF. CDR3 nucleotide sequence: TGTGCCAGCAGTTACTCGTGGGGAGGAGGCTATGGCTACACCTTC.

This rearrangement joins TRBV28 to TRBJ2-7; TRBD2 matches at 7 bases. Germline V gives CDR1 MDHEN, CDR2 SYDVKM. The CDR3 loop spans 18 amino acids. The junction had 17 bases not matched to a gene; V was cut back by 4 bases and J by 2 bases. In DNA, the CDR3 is TGTGCCAGCAGTTCCCCCGCTAGCGGACGCCCAACACCCTACGAGCAGTACTTC. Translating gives CASSSPASGRPTPYEQYF.

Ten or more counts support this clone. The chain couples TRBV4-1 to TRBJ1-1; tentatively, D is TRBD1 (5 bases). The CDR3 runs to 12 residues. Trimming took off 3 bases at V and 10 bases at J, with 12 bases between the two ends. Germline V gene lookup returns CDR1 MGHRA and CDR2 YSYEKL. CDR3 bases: TGCGCCAGCAGCCACTCGGGGCGCGGAGCTTTCTTT. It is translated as CASSHSGRGAFF.

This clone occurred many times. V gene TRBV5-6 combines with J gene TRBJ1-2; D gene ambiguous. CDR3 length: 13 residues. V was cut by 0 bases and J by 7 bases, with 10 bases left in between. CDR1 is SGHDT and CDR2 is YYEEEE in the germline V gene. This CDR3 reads CASSLGSDFGYTF. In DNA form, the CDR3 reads TGTGCCAGCAGCTTGGGGAGCGACTTTGGCTACACCTTC.

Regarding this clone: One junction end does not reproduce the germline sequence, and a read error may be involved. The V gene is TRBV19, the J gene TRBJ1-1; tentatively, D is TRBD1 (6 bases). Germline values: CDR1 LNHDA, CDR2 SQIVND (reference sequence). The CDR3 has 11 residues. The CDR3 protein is CAGRTDSKAFF. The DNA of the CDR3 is TGTGCCGGTAGGACGGACAGTAAAGCTTTCTTT.

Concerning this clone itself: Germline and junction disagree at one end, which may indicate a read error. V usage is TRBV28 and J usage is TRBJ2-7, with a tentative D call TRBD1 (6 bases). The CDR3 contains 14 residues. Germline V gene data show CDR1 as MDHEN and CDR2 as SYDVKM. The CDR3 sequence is CDSLGTPWGYEHYF. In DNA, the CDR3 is TGTGACAGTCTGGGGACACCTTGGGGGTACGAGCATTACTTC.

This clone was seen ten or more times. The CDR3 DNA reads TGTGCCAGCTCACCCGAGACAGGGTTTGGCTACACCTTC. Translation gives CASSPETGFGYTF. The chain recombines TRBV18 with TRBJ1-2; TRBD1 matches 7 bases. J gave up 7 bases and V 3 bases, and 5 bases lay outside the gene matches. This CDR3 is 13 amino acids long. Germline V gene data show CDR1 as KGHSH and CDR2 as LQKENI.

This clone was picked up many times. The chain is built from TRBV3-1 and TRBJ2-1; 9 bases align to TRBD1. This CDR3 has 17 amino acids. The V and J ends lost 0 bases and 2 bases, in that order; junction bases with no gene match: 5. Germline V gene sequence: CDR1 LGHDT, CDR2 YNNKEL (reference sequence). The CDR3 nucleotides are TGTGCCAGCAGCCAAGATGGGACAGGGAAACCCTACAATGAGCAGTTCTTC. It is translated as CASSQDGTGKPYNEQFF.

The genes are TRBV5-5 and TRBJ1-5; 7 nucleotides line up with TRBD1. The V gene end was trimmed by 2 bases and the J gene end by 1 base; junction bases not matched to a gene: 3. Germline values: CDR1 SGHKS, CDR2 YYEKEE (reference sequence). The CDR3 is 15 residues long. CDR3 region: CASSLNRGSNQPQHF. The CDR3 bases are TGTGCCAGCAGCTTAAACAGGGGAAGCAATCAGCCCCAGCATTTT.

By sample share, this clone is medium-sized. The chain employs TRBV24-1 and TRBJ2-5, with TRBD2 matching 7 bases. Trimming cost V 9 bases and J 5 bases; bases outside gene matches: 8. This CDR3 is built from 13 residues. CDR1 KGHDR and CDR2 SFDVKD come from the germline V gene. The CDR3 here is CATQATSQETQYF. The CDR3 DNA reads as TGTGCCACCCAGGCGACTAGCCAGGAGACCCAGTACTTC.

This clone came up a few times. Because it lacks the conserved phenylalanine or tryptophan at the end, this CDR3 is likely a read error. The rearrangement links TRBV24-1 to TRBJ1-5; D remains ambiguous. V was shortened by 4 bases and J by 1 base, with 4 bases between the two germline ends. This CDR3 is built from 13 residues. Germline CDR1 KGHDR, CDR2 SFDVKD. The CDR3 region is CATSDDSNQPQHG. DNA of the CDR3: TGTGCCACCAGTGACGACAGCAATCAGCCCCAGCATGGT.

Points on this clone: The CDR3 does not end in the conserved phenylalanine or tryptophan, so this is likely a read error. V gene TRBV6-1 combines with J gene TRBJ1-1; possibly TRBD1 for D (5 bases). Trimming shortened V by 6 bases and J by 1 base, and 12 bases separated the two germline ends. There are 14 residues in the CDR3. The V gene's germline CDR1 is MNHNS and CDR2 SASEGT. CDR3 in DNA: TGTGCCAGCAGCCTGGGGCTTGGGAACACTGAAGCTTTCGTT. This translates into CASSLGLGNTEAFV.

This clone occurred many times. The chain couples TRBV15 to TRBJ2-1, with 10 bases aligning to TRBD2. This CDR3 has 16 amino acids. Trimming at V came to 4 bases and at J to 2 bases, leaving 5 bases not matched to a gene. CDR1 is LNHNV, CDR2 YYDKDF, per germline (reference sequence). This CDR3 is CATSTSSGRAYNEQFF. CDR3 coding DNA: TGTGCCACCAGCACCTCGAGCGGGAGGGCCTACAATGAGCAGTTCTTC. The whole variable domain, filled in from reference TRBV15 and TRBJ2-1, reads DAMVIQNPRYQVTQFGKPVTLSCSQTLNHNVMYWYQQKSSQAPKLLFHYYDKDFNNEADTPDNFQSRRPNTSFCFLDIRSPGLGDTAMYLCATSTSSGRAYNEQFFGPGTRLTVL.

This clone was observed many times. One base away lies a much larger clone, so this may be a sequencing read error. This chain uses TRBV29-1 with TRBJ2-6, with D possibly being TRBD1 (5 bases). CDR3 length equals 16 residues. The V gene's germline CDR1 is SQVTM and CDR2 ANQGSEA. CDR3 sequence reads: CSAQTDTNSGASVLTF. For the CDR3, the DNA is TGCAGCGCTCAAACCGACACCAACTCTGGGGCCAGCGTCCTGACTTTC.

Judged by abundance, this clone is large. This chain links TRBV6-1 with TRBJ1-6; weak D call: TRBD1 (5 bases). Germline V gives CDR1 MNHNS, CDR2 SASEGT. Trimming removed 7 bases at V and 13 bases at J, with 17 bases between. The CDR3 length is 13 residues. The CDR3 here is CASTAGPGKPLHF. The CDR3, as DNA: TGTGCCAGCACGGCAGGGCCGGGCAAGCCCCTCCACTTT.

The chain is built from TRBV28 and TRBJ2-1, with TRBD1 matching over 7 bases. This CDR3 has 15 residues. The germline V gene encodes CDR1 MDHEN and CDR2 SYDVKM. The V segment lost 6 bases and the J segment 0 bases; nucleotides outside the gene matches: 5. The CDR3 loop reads CASRTGTASYNEQFF. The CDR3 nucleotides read TGTGCCAGCAGGACGGGGACAGCCTCCTACAATGAGCAGTTCTTC.

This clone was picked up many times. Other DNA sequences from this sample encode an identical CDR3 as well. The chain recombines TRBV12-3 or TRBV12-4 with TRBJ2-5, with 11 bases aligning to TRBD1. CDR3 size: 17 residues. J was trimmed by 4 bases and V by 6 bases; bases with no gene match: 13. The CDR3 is CASSSSKGQGAGETQYF. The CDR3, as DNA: TGTGCCAGCAGCTCTAGTAAAGGACAGGGGGCAGGAGAGACCCAGTACTTC.

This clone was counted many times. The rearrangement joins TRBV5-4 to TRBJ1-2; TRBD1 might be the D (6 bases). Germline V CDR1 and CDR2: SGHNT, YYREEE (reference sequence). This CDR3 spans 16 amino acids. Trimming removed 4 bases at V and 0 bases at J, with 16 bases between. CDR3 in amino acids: CASSLPTGTSNYGYTF. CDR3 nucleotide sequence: TGTGCCAGCAGCCTACCAACAGGGACGTCTAACTATGGCTACACCTTC.